This T cell receptor beta chain was profiled in a study of blood T cell repertoires in COVID-19 (dated by TCRdb to about 2020). The study in broad terms: Samples covering the acute and convalescent phases of COVID-19 were provided by collaborators in the United States, Italy and Spain. Deeply sampled blood TCRbeta repertoires from subjects exposed to, actively infected with, or recovered from COVID-19 were included in the dataset. Samples were obtained from the ongoing ImmuneRACE study (first 160 participants) and from over 1,000 subjects provided by 6 global collaborators. Nearly every sample came with metadata listing a de-identified subject ID, COVID-19 status, age in years and sex. HLA class I and class II types, where available, came from metadata supplied by the sample provider rather than from assay-based typing. The prospective study material was composed of cDNA or gDNA derived from T cells, B-cell-depleted T cells, or PBMCs. The repertoires were made available in a free public database intended to serve as a resource for research on the immune response to SARS-CoV-2. What the research found in general, with its limitations: The quantity of clinical and demographic metadata differed by source and by participant and was supplied without curation.

TCRbeta CDR3 regions were amplified from genomic DNA using the immunoSEQ Assay, a bias-controlled multiplex PCR. The study's own analysis went as follows. The number of nucleated cells in each sample was estimated from the amplification of reference gene primers within the assay. To quantify the absolute abundance of each unique TCRbeta CDR3 rearrangement, sequence reads were collapsed and filtered. For each sample, productive Simpson clonality was calculated as the square root of Simpson's diversity index over productive rearrangements. In TCRdb, the immuneACCESS table is reduced to in-frame sequences with V and J assigned. These tables do not hold every clone; where another copy was compared, an unresolved V gene accounts for under half, and the others remain unexplained. V and J calls and clone size are as listed in that table; D and trimming were resolved from the DNA. Recorded for this sample are around 290,000 clones; around nine tenths of them occurred a single time. 1.7% of the sample comes from the top ten.

About this clone: Its antigen specificity is not known. No per-base quality is available; no much larger clone lies one base away.

The germline V gene sets CDR1 to ENHRY and CDR2 to SYGVKD. Including the terminal cysteine and phenylalanine, the CDR3 comprises 12 residues. Of all the DNA, just the CDR3 is kept, 36 bases in frame from base 1. V ends up 11 bases short and J 5 bases short, with an unmatched junction base count of 7. Participants in the prospective study were aged roughly 18 to 89 years, lived in approximately 26 United States geographic areas, and enrolled through a virtual design. To assign participants to cohorts, the prospective study relied on clinical history that participants themselves reported in a screening survey and a study questionnaire. Recovered participants in ImmuneRACE Cohort 3 were defined as having two consecutive negative NP/OP PCR tests, clearance from a healthcare professional, or resolution of symptoms. Mobile phlebotomists in the prospective study collected whole blood, serum and a nasopharyngeal or oropharyngeal swab from every participant. Over an approximately 2-month period, participants in the prospective study had the option of providing additional blood draws and questionnaires. Before DNA extraction, blood samples from the prospective study were shipped at room temperature or frozen.

What was sequenced was PBMCs or T cells enriched from blood (not recorded which). This TCR was recovered from a woman between 40 and 55 years old who had recovered from COVID-19. The chain links TRBV10-3 with TRBJ2-5; 8 junctional bases match TRBD2. The nucleotides are TGTGCCTCCGGGGGGGAGCGGGAGACCCAGTACTTC. Translated, this is CASGGERETQYF.